This entry features one T cell receptor beta chain sequence. The data are from a study of OX40 agonist ivuxolimab in advanced cancers. TCRdb's copy holds only in-frame clones and misses some; the assay was immunoSEQ multiplex PCR. The repertoire consists of some 30,000 clones, with about four fifths occurring once and the leading ten covering roughly 15%. V shed 3 bases and J shed 1 base, with 14 bases lying between them. Germline V gives CDR1 WSHSY, CDR2 SAAADI. This CDR3 has 16 residues. This chain links TRBV10-2 with TRBJ2-3; D is unclear. The source of this sequence is an adult with an advanced solid tumor such as melanoma, head and neck, liver or kidney cancer. The material sequenced was CD4+ or CD8+ T cells sorted from blood, taken in a trial of the OX40 agonist ivuxolimab. CDR3 in DNA: TGCGCCAGCAGTGACGTCTCTGTAGCCCGCACAGATACGCAGTATTTT. It translates to CASSDVSVARTDTQYF.